This T cell receptor (beta chain) was captured in a study of blood T cells in healthy people across ages. Study conclusions and caveats: Age brought a roughly linear fall in TCR beta diversity measured per million T cells.

Looked up from germline, CDR1 is KGHSH and CDR2 is LQKENI. This CDR3 comprises 13 residues. Regarding this clonotype: The antigen is not known. The junction and the germline gene differ at one end; a read error may be behind it.

Together with a sample-barcoded 5' primer, a J-beta primer mix was included in a second PCR lasting roughly 6 to 12 cycles. TCRdb reprocessed the 5' RACE reads via MiXCR and lists one record per CDR3 protein. Of fewer than 2,000,000 distinct CDR3 sequences in the sample, roughly 32% were seen once. The chain carries TRBV18 and TRBJ1-1; D ambiguous. Sequencing was performed on blood. This clonotype originated in a woman aged 25 to 39 in good health. The CDR3 loop reads CAGSEDQRDEAFF. The CDR3 DNA sequence: TGTGCCGGCTCAGAAGATCAGAGAGATGAAGCTTTCTTT.